This record concerns one T cell receptor (beta chain) sequence. Only in-frame clones appear in the TCRdb table, and some are missing; sequencing was by immunoSEQ multiplex PCR. The data contain some 300,000 clones, 88% of them singletons. CDR3 size: 15 residues. Trimming cost V 8 bases and J 0 bases, with 15 bases left between them. CDR1 and CDR2 from the germline V gene are MNHEY and SMNVEV (reference sequence). This sample is drawn from a study of blood T cell repertoires in COVID-19. Study overall: Sample material is recorded as cDNA or gDNA derived from T cells, B-cell-depleted T cells, or PBMCs.

This TCR was recovered from a woman in her twenties or thirties who had recovered from COVID-19. The chain is built from TRBV27 and TRBJ2-3; D is ambiguous. Sample: peripheral blood. CDR3 coding DNA: TGTGCCAGCTCCCTATCCACTCGTAGCACAGATACGCAGTATTTT. It specifies CASSLSTRSTDTQYF.